This is a list of T cell receptor beta chains from one sample in a study of human T cells and chemical hapten exposure. MiXCR was run by TCRdb on the RACE reads, yielding one entry per CDR3 protein. The sample has more than 70,000 distinct CDR3 sequences, 8.5% seen once. The sample consisted of whole blood, taken in connection with sensitization to the hapten diphenylcyclopropenone (DPC). The source of these receptors is a middle-aged man with alopecia areata. Some clones in this sample may be carry-over from other donors' samples. CDR3s include the opening cysteine and the closing phenylalanine or tryptophan. A D gene is named only where the DNA matches it firmly. Some rows have no size entry. The others give once, few or many, or a class for an expanded clone.

DNA | CDR3 | J | D | V | size
TGTGCCAGCAGTTTTAAGTCAGGGAACACTGAAGCTTTCTTT | CASSFKSGNTEAFF | TRBJ1-1 | NA | TRBV2 | NA
TGTGCCAGCACCTCCGGACAGTTCGGCAATCAGCCCCAGCATTTT | CASTSGQFGNQPQHF | TRBJ1-5 | NA | TRBV12-3/TRBV12-4 | NA
TGTGCCAGCAGCCCAAGTTTTCCACAGACAGATACGCAGTATTTT | CASSPSFPQTDTQYF | TRBJ2-3 | NA | TRBV7-2 | NA
TGTGCCAGCAGCCGAGGACTAGCGGGGGATGAGCAGTTCTTC | CASSRGLAGDEQFF | TRBJ2-1 | TRBD2 | TRBV11-3 | few
TGTGCCGGTGAGACTGACACCGGGGAGCTGTTTTTT | CAGETDTGELFF | TRBJ2-2 | NA | TRBV11-1 | few
TGTGCCAGTAGCAAACGTCAGGGCGGCTACGAGCAGTACTTC | CASSKRQGGYEQYF | TRBJ2-7 | NA | TRBV19 | few
TGTGCCAGCAGTGAGCGGACATCGGCCCCAGATACGCAGTATTTT | CASSERTSAPDTQYF | TRBJ2-3 | NA | TRBV6-4 | many
TGTGCCAGCAGTTTATACACGGGAGGGATGGACGAGCAGTACTTC | CASSLYTGGMDEQYF | TRBJ2-7 | TRBD2 | TRBV28 | few
TGTGCCAGCAGCTCCAGGTTAACTAGCTTTGGGGCAGATACGCAGTATTTT | CASSSRLTSFGADTQYF | TRBJ2-3 | NA | TRBV7-2 | NA
TGTGCCAGCAGCTTAGAACTAGCGGGAGATACAGATACGCAGTATTTT | CASSLELAGDTDTQYF | TRBJ2-3 | TRBD2 | TRBV7-9 | many
TGTGCCAGTAGTATAGATTCGGGTAAAAACATTCAGTACTTC | CASSIDSGKNIQYF | TRBJ2-4 | NA | TRBV19 | NA
TGCAGCGTCGCCACTAGCGGAAACACAGATACGCAGTATTTT | CSVATSGNTDTQYF | TRBJ2-3 | TRBD2 | TRBV29-1 | many
TGTGCCAGCAGACCAGCGGGAGACGGCACAGATACGCAGTATTTT | CASRPAGDGTDTQYF | TRBJ2-3 | TRBD2 | TRBV6-5 | many
TGTGCCAGCAGAGACGGTGCAACTAATGAAAAACTGTTTTTT | CASRDGATNEKLFF | TRBJ1-4 | NA | TRBV6-2/TRBV6-3 | few
TGTGCCTGGATCCCCCGGGACAGGGGTTTTCAATCCCTCCACTTT | CAWIPRDRGFQSLHF | TRBJ1-6 | TRBD1 | TRBV30 | NA
TGTGCCAGCAGCCGCCAACAGTACCAAGAGACCCAGTACTTC | CASSRQQYQETQYF | TRBJ2-5 | NA | TRBV12-3/TRBV12-4 | few
TGTGCCAGCAGACCAAAGGGACTAGCGAACGGGGCAGATACGCAGTATTTT | CASRPKGLANGADTQYF | TRBJ2-3 | TRBD2 | TRBV7-2 | many
TGTGCCAGCAGCCATAGGGGGGGGCGTCATGGAAACACCATATATTTT | CASSHRGGRHGNTIYF | TRBJ1-3 | NA | TRBV3-1 | many
TGTGCCAGCAGCGTATTCCAGGGGGTTGGGGGGACTGAAGCTTTCTTT | CASSVFQGVGGTEAFF | TRBJ1-1 | TRBD1 | TRBV9 | many
TGTGCCAGCTCTTATGGGATCTCTGGAAACACCATATATTTT | CASSYGISGNTIYF | TRBJ1-3 | NA | TRBV6-5 | few
TGTGCCAGCAGCTTGGGAGCGGGTATCACAGATACGCAGTATTTT | CASSLGAGITDTQYF | TRBJ2-3 | NA | TRBV5-4 | NA
TGTGCCAGCAGTTTAGGGGACAGCTTGAATCAGCCCCAGCATTTT | CASSLGDSLNQPQHF | TRBJ1-5 | TRBD1 | TRBV12-3/TRBV12-4 | many
TGTGCCAGCAGGTTAAAGGACAGGGCAGTCTTAGGCAATCAGCCCCAGCATTTT | CASRLKDRAVLGNQPQHF | TRBJ1-5 | TRBD1 | TRBV6-2/TRBV6-3 | many
TGTGCCATCAGAGAGACAGCAGACTACGAGCAGTACTTC | CAIRETADYEQYF | TRBJ2-7 | NA | TRBV10-3 | few
TGTGCCAGCAGCGTAGCGGGACTAGCGGGAGGGCGTGCGGGCCAGGAGACCCAGTACTTC | CASSVAGLAGGRAGQETQYF | TRBJ2-5 | TRBD2 | TRBV9 | NA
TGTGCCACCAGTCCTGGGACTAGCGGATTCCAAGGGGAGACCCAGTACTTC | CATSPGTSGFQGETQYF | TRBJ2-5 | TRBD2 | TRBV24-1 | many
TGTGCCAGCAGCCCTTATGGAGGGGTCCCGAACACTGAAGCTTTCTTT | CASSPYGGVPNTEAFF | TRBJ1-1 | NA | TRBV5-4 | many
TGTGCCAGCAGTCCACGGAGGTATAGCAATCAGCCCCAGCATTTT | CASSPRRYSNQPQHF | TRBJ1-5 | NA | TRBV6-2/TRBV6-3 | few
TGTGCCAGCAGCTTAGTTAGGGGTGGCAATCAGCCCCAGCATTTT | CASSLVRGGNQPQHF | TRBJ1-5 | NA | TRBV7-2 | few
TGTGCCAGCAGCGTAGAGCGGGGCCCTTACAATGAGCAGTTCTTC | CASSVERGPYNEQFF | TRBJ2-1 | TRBD2 | TRBV4-2 | NA
TGTGCCAGCAGCCTAGACGAAGGACAGGCGGGGAACACTGAAGCTTTCTTT | CASSLDEGQAGNTEAFF | TRBJ1-1 | TRBD1 | TRBV7-2 | NA
TGCGCCAGCAGCTTGAACAGGGCTGATTCACCCCTCCACTTT | CASSLNRADSPLHF | TRBJ1-6 | NA | TRBV5-1 | many
TGCAGTGCTCTTACAGGGGGTGGGACCTACGAGCAGTACTTC | CSALTGGGTYEQYF | TRBJ2-7 | TRBD1 | TRBV20-1 | NA
TGTGCCAGCAAGAGGGAGGAGGTGGCAGATACGCAGTATTTT | CASKREEVADTQYF | TRBJ2-3 | NA | TRBV2 | NA
TGTGCCAGCGCCGCACAGGCAGACACCGGGGAGCTGTTTTTT | CASAAQADTGELFF | TRBJ2-2 | NA | TRBV6-4 | NA
TGTGCCAGTAGGATGGGTGGCTATGGCTACACCTTC | CASRMGGYGYTF | TRBJ1-2 | NA | TRBV19 | few
TGCAGCGTTGAGGACGCCGCCTACGAGCAGTACTTC | CSVEDAAYEQYF | TRBJ2-7 | NA | TRBV29-1 | few
TGTGCCAGCAGTTGGACTAGCGGGAGTCAGGGAGATACGCAGTATTTT | CASSWTSGSQGDTQYF | TRBJ2-3 | TRBD2 | TRBV28 | many
TGCAGTGCTAGCCGGGGGATGACGCAGTATTTT | CSASRGMTQYF | TRBJ2-3 | NA | TRBV20-1 | many
TGTGCCAGCAGCCAATCTGGCAAACTGAACACTGAAGCTTTCTTT | CASSQSGKLNTEAFF | TRBJ1-1 | NA | TRBV3-1 | few
TGTGCCAGCAGTTGGGGCGAAAAACTGTTTTTT | CASSWGEKLFF | TRBJ1-4 | NA | TRBV12-3/TRBV12-4 | NA
TGTGCCAGCAGCTTGTCTGGCGGGGATACGCAGTATTTT | CASSLSGGDTQYF | TRBJ2-3 | NA | TRBV5-4 | NA
TGCAGCGTGGCCTACGGTCTCTCTGGGGCCAACGTCCTGACTTTC | CSVAYGLSGANVLTF | TRBJ2-6 | NA | TRBV29-1 | many
TGTGCCACCAGTGATGGAGCGCTGCGGACAGATACGCAGTATTTT | CATSDGALRTDTQYF | TRBJ2-3 | NA | TRBV24-1 | few
TGTGCCAGCATTAAGACTAGTAGGGCGAGGGATGAGCAGTTCTTC | CASIKTSRARDEQFF | TRBJ2-1 | NA | TRBV6-1 | NA
TGTGCCAGCAGCTTAGAAGAGGTGCTGGGTACTGAAGCTTTCTTT | CASSLEEVLGTEAFF | TRBJ1-1 | NA | TRBV7-9 | few
TGTGCCAGCAGTCCCCCGACAGCGAACACTGAAGCTTTCTTT | CASSPPTANTEAFF | TRBJ1-1 | NA | TRBV6-2/TRBV6-3 | many
TGTGCTAGCAGTTATAACACGAACACTGAAGCTTTCTTT | CASSYNTNTEAFF | TRBJ1-1 | NA | TRBV7-7 | NA
TGTGCCAGCAGCGGACAGGGGGTTGACAATGAGCAGTTCTTC | CASSGQGVDNEQFF | TRBJ2-1 | TRBD1 | TRBV11-1 | many
TGTGCCAGCAGCTTTAGAGGAGACTACACAGATACGCAGTATTTT | CASSFRGDYTDTQYF | TRBJ2-3 | NA | TRBV7-6 | NA
TGTGCCACCAGTGCCCTGACAGGGGAAGGCAATCAGCCCCAGCATTTT | CATSALTGEGNQPQHF | TRBJ1-5 | TRBD1 | TRBV24-1 | many
TGCAGTGCAATTAGCGGGAATTCGCCCTACGAGCAGTACTTC | CSAISGNSPYEQYF | TRBJ2-7 | TRBD2 | TRBV20-1 | NA
TGTGCCAGCAGCTTACGTTTAGAGAAAGGAAACACCATATATTTT | CASSLRLEKGNTIYF | TRBJ1-3 | NA | TRBV7-2 | few
TGTGCCAGCAGCCCAAGGTCGGAGACCCAGTACTTC | CASSPRSETQYF | TRBJ2-5 | NA | TRBV7-8 | NA
TGTGCCAGCAGTTTAAACGGGGGCTACAATGAGCAGTTCTTC | CASSLNGGYNEQFF | TRBJ2-1 | NA | TRBV28 | many